Shown below are 23 T cell receptor beta chains from a single sample sequenced in a study of shared clonotypes between healthy human individuals. Using immunoSEQ multiplex PCR, the repertoire was profiled, and TCRdb retains in-frame clones only, with some absent. The table includes 950,000 to 1,100,000 clones, approximately 72% detected once. Sequencing used memory CD4+ T cells sorted from blood. The subset is: CD45RA-negative fraction. These receptors originate from a man in his late teens or twenties in good health.

J is TRBJ2-7 and V is TRBV6-5, with TRBD2 matching 8 bases. Germline values: CDR1 MNHEY, CDR2 SVGAGI. The CDR3 is made up of 14 amino acids. V trimming: 6 bases; J trimming: 2 bases; junction bases outside the gene matches: 6. The CDR3 DNA is TGTGCCAGCAGGGCCGGACTAGCAGCCTACGAGCAGTACTTC. Protein product: CASRAGLAAYEQYF.

The chain joins TRBV2 to TRBJ2-2, with D tentatively TRBD1 (6 bases). Trimming stripped 6 bases from V and 7 bases from J, with 15 bases between. The CDR3 covers 14 residues. Germline-derived CDR1 and CDR2 are SNHLY and FYNNEI. The CDR3 bases are TGTGCCAGCAGAACAGGGTCCCTCGGCGGGGAGCTGTTTTTT. This gives the protein CASRTGSLGGELFF.

V gene TRBV10-3 combines with J gene TRBJ2-7; possibly TRBD1 or TRBD2 for D (5 bases each). Looked up from germline, CDR1 is ENHRY and CDR2 is SYGVKD. The CDR3 loop spans 12 amino acids. Trimming took off 5 bases at V and 4 bases at J, with 9 bases between the two ends. The DNA of the CDR3 is TGTGCCATCAGTTGGGACGGGTACGAGCAGTACTTC. Encoded protein: CAISWDGYEQYF.

The V call is TRBV19, the J call TRBJ2-3, with 14 bases fitting TRBD2. Trimming removed 4 bases from V and 2 bases from J; junction bases left unmatched: 5. CDR1 is LNHDA and CDR2 is SQIVND in the germline V gene (reference sequence). The CDR3 sequence is 17 residues long. CDR3 protein: CASSTGLAGGSTDTQYF. As DNA, the CDR3 is TGTGCCAGTAGTACTGGACTAGCGGGGGGTTCCACAGATACGCAGTATTTT.

This clone was counted only a few times. The V call is TRBV11-2, the J call TRBJ1-4; D possibly corresponds to TRBD1 (5 bases). This CDR3 is 14 amino acids long. The V end lost 3 bases, the J end lost 5 bases, and 10 bases lay between the germline ends. CDR1 is SGHAT, CDR2 FQNNGV, per germline. The CDR3 DNA sequence: TGTGCCAGCAGCTTCGGGGGGGTAAATGAAAAACTGTTTTTT. This gives the protein CASSFGGVNEKLFF.

The chain carries TRBV30 and TRBJ1-1; D possibly corresponds to TRBD1 (5 bases). CDR1 GTSNPN and CDR2 SVGIG come from the germline V gene (reference sequence). Trimming stripped 4 bases from V and 1 base from J, with 7 bases between. The CDR3 spans 12 residues. This CDR3 reads CAWTDRNTEAFF. The CDR3, as DNA: TGTGCCTGGACCGACAGGAACACTGAAGCTTTCTTT.

This clone was observed a handful of times. Distinct nucleotide sequences in the sample also encode this CDR3. The chain uses TRBV5-1 and TRBJ1-1; D perhaps matches TRBD1 (6 bases). Trimming pared 0 bases from V and 0 bases from J, leaving 9 bases between. Germline lookup yields CDR1 SGHRS and CDR2 YFSETQ. CDR3 length: 15 residues. CDR3 sequence reads: CASSLATGMNTEAFF. The CDR3 nucleotides read TGCGCCAGCAGCTTGGCGACAGGCATGAACACTGAAGCTTTCTTT.

J is TRBJ2-5 and V is TRBV4-1; maybe TRBD1 (5 bases). TRBJ2-7 matches the DNA end more closely, so the J call is doubtful. Germline V gene lookup returns CDR1 MGHRA and CDR2 YSYEKL. The CDR3 covers 17 residues. CDR3 amino acids: CASSQVIVGPQASEQYF. CDR3 nucleotides: TGCGCCAGCAGCCAAGTTATAGTAGGGCCACAGGCCAGCGAGCAGTACTTC.

The rearrangement links TRBV27 to TRBJ2-7, with D hard to call. Looked up from germline, CDR1 is MNHEY and CDR2 is SMNVEV (reference sequence). The CDR3 sequence is 14 residues long. Trimming removed 3 bases from V and 6 bases from J, with 15 bases in between. CDR3 protein: CASSFSEPTGEQYF. CDR3 bases: TGTGCCAGCAGTTTTTCTGAACCTACGGGCGAGCAGTACTTC.

This rearrangement joins TRBV27 to TRBJ2-7, with a weak D call TRBD2 (7 bases). The V end was cut by 5 bases, the J end by 11 bases, with 16 bases between. In germline, CDR1 is MNHEY, CDR2 SMNVEV (reference sequence). The CDR3 contains 12 residues. CDR3 loop: CASSTGEGVKYF. CDR3 bases: TGTGCCAGCAGTACCGGGGAGGGGGTTAAGTACTTC.

This chain connects TRBV27 to TRBJ2-2; D may be TRBD1 (6 bases). Germline V gene data show CDR1 as MNHEY and CDR2 as SMNVEV (reference sequence). V lost 1 base and J lost 6, with 15 bases in between. The CDR3 is 16 residues long. This CDR3 reads CASSLYAHSGAGELFF. The CDR3 bases are TGTGCCAGCAGTTTATATGCCCACTCAGGGGCCGGGGAGCTGTTTTTT.

The chain couples TRBV6-5 to TRBJ2-2; TRBD1 agrees at 9 bases. Germline V gene lookup returns CDR1 MNHEY and CDR2 SVGAGI. The CDR3 loop spans 15 amino acids. The junction had 10 bases not matched to a gene; V was cut back by 8 bases and J by 6 bases. The CDR3 reads CASGTGLMGAGELFF. For the CDR3, the DNA is TGTGCCAGCGGGACAGGGTTAATGGGCGCCGGGGAGCTGTTTTTT.

There are a few counts of this clone. The rearrangement links TRBV4-1 to TRBJ1-2, with D tentatively TRBD1 (5 bases). The length of the CDR3 is 17 residues. The V end lost 1 base, the J end lost 4 bases, and 19 bases lay between the germline ends. Germline V lookup: CDR1 MGHRA, CDR2 YSYEKL. This chain's CDR3 is CASSQGGGAPGAYGYTF. The CDR3 nucleotides are TGCGCCAGCAGCCAAGGGGGTGGGGCTCCCGGGGCCTATGGCTACACCTTC.

The gene calls are TRBV29-1 and TRBJ1-1; the D is unclear. The CDR3 is 12 amino acids. V gave up 0 bases and J gave up 11 bases, with 13 bases separating them. CDR1 is SQVTM and CDR2 is ANQGSEA in the germline V gene. In nucleotides, the CDR3 is TGCAGCGTTGAAGATCTCGACGAGCCCGCTTTCTTT. It specifies CSVEDLDEPAFF.

In this sample, this clone turned up a few times. V gene TRBV10-1 combines with J gene TRBJ2-4; TRBD1 agrees at 8 bases. The V gene end was trimmed by 3 bases and the J gene end by 0 bases; junction bases not matched to a gene: 4. The CDR3 extends over 16 amino acids. Germline V gene data show CDR1 as WNHNN and CDR2 as SYGVQD (reference sequence). CDR3 region: CASSERTGRAKNIQYF. The CDR3 nucleotides read TGCGCCAGCAGTGAACGGACAGGGAGAGCCAAAAACATTCAGTACTTC.

The J gene is TRBJ2-3, the V gene TRBV18; 10 bases agree with TRBD2. The V gene's germline CDR1 is KGHSH and CDR2 LQKENI. The CDR3 has 16 amino acids. With 0 bases clipped from V and 0 bases from J, the junction kept 0 bases outside the gene matches. In DNA form, the CDR3 reads TGTGCCAGCTCACCACCACTAGCGGGGAGCACAGATACGCAGTATTTT. This codes for CASSPPLAGSTDTQYF.

CDR3 region: CASSLHGDQPQHF. CDR3 coding DNA: TGTGCCAGCAGCTTACATGGCGATCAGCCCCAGCATTTT. This chain uses TRBV7-2 with TRBJ1-5; D call uncertain. Germline V gene lookup returns CDR1 SGHTA and CDR2 FQGNSA. This CDR3 spans 13 amino acids. V lost 2 bases, J lost 5 bases, and 7 bases lay in between.

This chain links TRBV18 with TRBJ1-4; 7 bases are a match to TRBD1. V trimming: 1 base; J trimming: 1 base; junction bases outside the gene matches: 3. CDR1 KGHSH and CDR2 LQKENI come from the germline V gene. The CDR3 runs to 16 residues. The CDR3 nucleotides are TGTGCCAGCTCACCACAGGCAGGGGGAACTAATGAAAAACTGTTTTTT. Translated: CASSPQAGGTNEKLFF.

This clone was detected a few times. The chain couples TRBV6-1 to TRBJ1-1; 7 nucleotides agree with TRBD1. This CDR3 contains 15 residues. The germline V gene has CDR1 MNHNS and CDR2 SASEGT. V was pared by 4 bases and J by 0 bases, with 5 bases of the junction left unmatched. CDR3 DNA sequence: TGTGCCAGCAGTGGTGACAGGGTGATGAACACTGAAGCTTTCTTT. It codes for CASSGDRVMNTEAFF.

The genes are TRBV29-1 and TRBJ2-3; 11 positions match TRBD1. The germline gives CDR1 SQVTM, CDR2 ANQGSEA. The length of the CDR3 is 15 residues. The ends lost 4 bases at V and 1 base at J; junction bases unmatched: 4. CDR3 residues: CSVGTGGMGTDTQYF. The CDR3 DNA sequence: TGCAGCGTTGGGACAGGGGGCATGGGCACAGATACGCAGTATTTT.

V gene TRBV27 combines with J gene TRBJ1-2; D ambiguous. CDR1 MNHEY and CDR2 SMNVEV come from the germline V gene (reference sequence). V lost 3 bases to trimming and J lost 7 bases, with 12 bases between them. The CDR3 is made up of 13 amino acids. The CDR3 DNA follows: TGTGCCAGCAGTTTGTCCCGGGAGGGTGGCTACACCTTC. Encoded protein: CASSLSREGGYTF.

The CDR3 bases are TGTGCCAGCAGCTTGGGGTGGGAGGGTGGTTTTAAGCAGTACTTC. Protein sequence: CASSLGWEGGFKQYF. The chain links TRBV5-4 to TRBJ2-7; 7 bases line up with TRBD2. Losses at the gene ends were 0 bases for V and 8 bases for J; bases not matched to a gene: 11. The CDR3 length is 15 residues. Germline CDR1 is SGHNT and CDR2 is YYREEE (reference sequence). Full variable domain (missing parts from reference TRBV5-4 and TRBJ2-7): ETGVTQSPTHLIKTRGQQVTLRCSSQSGHNTVSWYQQALGQGPQFIFQYYREEENGRGNFPPRFSGLQFPNYSSELNVNALELDDSALYLCASSLGWEGGFKQYFGPGTRLTVT.

V usage is TRBV6-5 and J usage is TRBJ2-5, with 10 bases identical to TRBD2. Germline CDR1 MNHEY, CDR2 SVGAGI. The CDR3 consists of 14 residues. The ends lost 4 bases at V and 5 bases at J; junction bases unmatched: 4. This CDR3 reads CASSSSGRRETQYF. The CDR3 DNA reads TGTGCCAGCAGTTCTAGCGGGAGAAGGGAGACCCAGTACTTC.